The next 21 T cell receptor beta chains were all read from a single sample in a study of Ad26.COV2.S vaccination and SARS-CoV-2 variants. Sequencing was performed with immunoSEQ multiplex PCR; in TCRdb, only in-frame clones are kept and a portion is missing. Of around 300,000 clones in the sample, about 89% were seen once. Treatment of the sample: approximately 18 received Ad26.COV2.S at low or high dose, single or two shots; about 5 received placebo; per-sample allocation not given. Day 63 after the first vaccine or placebo injection was the time point for sampling. The sample consisted of peripheral blood, taken in a trial of Ad26.COV2.S vaccine versus placebo. These receptors were collected from a person aged 18 to 59 who received the Ad26.COV2.S COVID-19 vaccine or a placebo.

The rearrangement links TRBV30 to TRBJ2-5; 13 bases are a match to TRBD2. Trimming removed 5 bases from V and 5 bases from J; junction bases left unmatched: 2. The CDR3 contains 13 residues. The germline CDR1 and CDR2 sequences are GTSNPN and SVGIG (reference sequence). In DNA, the CDR3 is TGTGCCTGGGGACTAGCGGGAGCTGAGACCCAGTACTTC. As protein: CAWGLAGAETQYF.

The chain employs TRBV27 and TRBJ1-5, with D unresolved. The CDR3 totals 16 residues. Between the trimmed V and J ends, which lost 0 bases and 0 bases, there was a span of 9 bases. The V gene's germline CDR1 is MNHEY and CDR2 SMNVEV (reference sequence). The chain's CDR3 is CASSLSGSNSNQPQHF. The CDR3 bases are TGTGCCAGCAGTTTATCCGGGAGTAATAGCAATCAGCCCCAGCATTTT.

The chain uses TRBV25-1 and TRBJ1-3; D is perhaps TRBD1 (6 bases). CDR1 is MGHDK, CDR2 SYGVNS, per germline. The CDR3 covers 14 residues. V dropped 4 bases and J dropped 4 bases, with 11 bases sitting between them. Written as DNA, the CDR3 is TGTGCCAGCAGTGCAACAGGGATCGGAAACACCATATATTTT. Translation gives CASSATGIGNTIYF.

The chain recombines TRBV5-4 with TRBJ2-2; 9 bases align to TRBD2. V lost 0 bases, J lost 6 bases, and 12 bases stayed unmatched. This CDR3 is built from 18 residues. Per germline, CDR1 SGHNT and CDR2 YYREEE (reference sequence). CDR3 residues: CASSLAGLAGSFAGELFF. In nucleotides, the CDR3 is TGTGCCAGCAGCTTGGCCGGTCTAGCGGGATCGTTCGCCGGGGAGCTGTTTTTT.

The gene calls are TRBV14 and TRBJ1-4; weak D call: TRBD1 (6 bases). Per germline, CDR1 SGHDN and CDR2 FVKESK. CDR3 size: 13 residues. The V and J ends lost 1 base and 12 bases respectively, with 12 bases between them. The CDR3 loop reads CASSQVQGSELFF. The CDR3 DNA reads TGTGCCAGCAGCCAAGTACAGGGTTCGGAACTGTTTTTT.

The rearrangement uses TRBV18 and TRBJ1-2, with TRBD1 matching 12 bases. J gave up 7 bases and V 5 bases, and 11 bases lay outside the gene matches. The CDR3 runs 16 residues. Germline V gene lookup returns CDR1 KGHSH and CDR2 LQKENI. The chain's CDR3 is CASSNRGQGAISGYTF. DNA of the CDR3: TGTGCCAGCTCAAACCGGGGACAGGGGGCTATTTCTGGCTACACCTTC.

J is TRBJ2-1 and V is TRBV19, with 8 positions matching TRBD2. V trimming: 0 bases; J trimming: 4 bases; junction bases outside the gene matches: 11. Per germline, CDR1 LNHDA and CDR2 SQIVND (reference sequence). There are 18 residues in the CDR3. The CDR3 loop reads CASSIEWRRTSRYNEQFF. Written as DNA, the CDR3 is TGTGCCAGTAGTATAGAATGGAGGAGGACTAGCCGGTACAATGAGCAGTTCTTC.

J is TRBJ1-1 and V is TRBV18; D is unclear. The length of the CDR3 is 15 residues. Between the trimmed V and J ends, which lost 2 bases and 0 bases, there was a span of 10 bases. The germline CDR1 and CDR2 sequences are KGHSH and LQKENI. CDR3 loop: CASSPEVQVNTEAFF. The CDR3 DNA is TGTGCCAGCTCACCAGAGGTTCAGGTGAACACTGAAGCTTTCTTT.

The table lists this clone with a few counts. The rearrangement uses TRBV4-2 and TRBJ1-1, with D tentatively TRBD1 (5 bases). Trimming took 8 bases from V and 0 from J, leaving 7 bases between them. The CDR3 is made up of 12 amino acids. Germline assignment: CDR1 LGHNA and CDR2 YNFKEQ. CDR3 coding DNA: TGTGCCAGCTCCAGGGTGAACACTGAAGCTTTCTTT. It yields the protein CASSRVNTEAFF.

The chain is built from TRBV28 and TRBJ1-1; possibly TRBD1 for D (5 bases). Trimming took 6 bases from V and 1 from J, leaving 15 bases between them. The germline CDR1 and CDR2 sequences are MDHEN and SYDVKM. The CDR3 is made up of 15 amino acids. The CDR3 is CASSWGGDGNTEAFF. For the CDR3, the DNA is TGTGCCAGCAGCTGGGGAGGGGACGGGAACACTGAAGCTTTCTTT.

The chain is built from TRBV6-6 and TRBJ1-5; D unclear. Germline V CDR1 and CDR2: MNHNY, SVGAGI (reference sequence). The germline V and J ends were trimmed by 2 bases and 3 bases, with 8 bases remaining between them. The CDR3 is 14 residues long. The CDR3 reads CASSYGGSNQPQHF. CDR3 coding DNA: TGTGCCAGCAGTTACGGTGGCTCCAATCAGCCCCAGCATTTT.

This clone has a single count. The rearrangement uses TRBV7-6 and TRBJ1-2; 7 bases align to TRBD1. Germline V CDR1 and CDR2: SGHVS, FNYEAQ. The CDR3 runs 13 residues. V trimming: 5 bases; J trimming: 8 bases; junction bases outside the gene matches: 8. CDR3 amino acids: CASSPRTGGGYTF. For the CDR3, the DNA is TGTGCCAGCAGCCCTAGGACAGGAGGGGGCTACACCTTC.

This chain links TRBV18 with TRBJ1-5; the D is unclear. Looked up from germline, CDR1 is KGHSH and CDR2 is LQKENI. Trimming took 3 bases from V and 3 from J, leaving 24 bases between them. The CDR3 covers 19 residues. CDR3 amino acids: CASSPQRIAERVFNQPQHF. As DNA, the CDR3 is TGTGCCAGCTCACCCCAACGAATAGCAGAACGCGTCTTCAATCAGCCCCAGCATTTT.

The chain recombines TRBV5-1 with TRBJ2-5; D is unclear. Trimming stripped 0 bases from V and 5 bases from J, with 23 bases between. Germline CDR1 and CDR2: SGHRS and YFSETQ. The CDR3 runs to 18 residues. CDR3 in amino acids: CASSLVPVGYGADETQYF. CDR3 bases: TGCGCCAGCAGCTTGGTTCCGGTCGGGTATGGAGCAGATGAGACCCAGTACTTC. The whole variable domain, filled in from reference TRBV5-1 and TRBJ2-5, reads KAGVTQTPRYLIKTRGQQVTLSCSPISGHRSVSWYQQTPGQGLQFLFEYFSETQRNKGNFPGRFSGRQFSNSRSEMNVSTLELGDSALYLCASSLVPVGYGADETQYFGPGTRLLVL.

The V call is TRBV27, the J call TRBJ1-2, with D hard to call. The V end lost 4 bases, the J end lost 0 bases, and 6 bases lay between the germline ends. The CDR3 is 13 amino acids. Germline values: CDR1 MNHEY, CDR2 SMNVEV (reference sequence). The CDR3 region is CASSYGANYGYTF. In DNA, the CDR3 is TGTGCCAGCAGTTATGGGGCTAACTATGGCTACACCTTC.

The CDR3 region is CATSDIRGGISNEQFF. In DNA form, the CDR3 reads TGTGCCACCAGTGATATCCGCGGGGGGATATCTAATGAGCAGTTCTTC. The chain has TRBV24-1 and TRBJ2-1, with 8 bases matching TRBD2. Germline V gene lookup returns CDR1 KGHDR and CDR2 SFDVKD. The junction had 10 bases not matched to a gene; V was cut back by 3 bases and J by 7 bases. The CDR3 loop spans 16 amino acids.

This sequence joins TRBV9 and TRBJ2-2; D not resolved. CDR3 length equals 14 residues. Deletions cut 0 bases from V and 4 bases from J, with 7 bases between. Per germline, CDR1 SGDLS and CDR2 YYNGEE. Here the CDR3 DNA reads TGTGCCAGCAGCGTAGGCAGTGCCACCGGGGAGCTGTTTTTT. Encoded protein: CASSVGSATGELFF.

This rearrangement joins TRBV28 to TRBJ1-3; perhaps TRBD1 as D (6 bases). Per the germline V gene, CDR1 is MDHEN and CDR2 is SYDVKM. The CDR3 has 14 residues. The V end lost 6 bases, the J end lost 4 bases, and 13 bases lay between the germline ends. DNA of the CDR3: TGTGCCAGCAGCTACACAGGGTTGGGAAACACCATATATTTT. Translated, it gives CASSYTGLGNTIYF.

The J gene is TRBJ2-3, the V gene TRBV24-1; D perhaps matches TRBD2 (6 bases). CDR3 length equals 15 residues. The V gene's germline CDR1 is KGHDR and CDR2 SFDVKD. V was cut by 2 bases and J by 4 bases, with 12 bases left in between. CDR3 nucleotides: TGTGCCACCAGTGATTCTGGGACTCTATCAGATACGCAGTATTTT. Translating gives CATSDSGTLSDTQYF.

The chain employs TRBV9 and TRBJ2-1; TRBD1 matches at 8 bases. V dropped 3 bases and J dropped 5; count of bases not matched to a gene: 7. The CDR3 has 15 residues. CDR1 and CDR2 (germline): SGDLS, YYNGEE. The CDR3 DNA follows: TGTGCCAGCAGCGCCGAGGGACAGGCGAACAATGAGCAGTTCTTC. Encoded protein: CASSAEGQANNEQFF.

CDR3 in amino acids: CASSPPPGQGATTSIYEQYF. The CDR3 bases are TGCGCCAGCAGTCCCCCTCCGGGACAGGGGGCTACTACGAGTATCTACGAGCAGTACTTC. This chain connects TRBV23-1 to TRBJ2-7; TRBD1 matches 12 bases. TRBV23-1 is sorted into the ORF group, with uncertain function. The CDR3 has 20 amino acids. Trimming cost V 4 bases and J 3 bases; bases outside gene matches: 19.